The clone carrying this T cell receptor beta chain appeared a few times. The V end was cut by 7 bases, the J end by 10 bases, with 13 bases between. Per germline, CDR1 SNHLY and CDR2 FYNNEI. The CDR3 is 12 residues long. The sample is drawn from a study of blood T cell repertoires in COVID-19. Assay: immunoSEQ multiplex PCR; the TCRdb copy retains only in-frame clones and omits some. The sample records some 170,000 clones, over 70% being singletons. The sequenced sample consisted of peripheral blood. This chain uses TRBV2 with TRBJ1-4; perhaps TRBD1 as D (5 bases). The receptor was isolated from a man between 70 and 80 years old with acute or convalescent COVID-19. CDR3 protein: CASNTQGAKLFF. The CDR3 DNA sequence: TGTGCCAGCAATACGCAGGGCGCAAAACTGTTTTTT.